The 25 T cell receptor beta chains below were found in one sample sequenced in a study of blood T cells in healthy people across ages. A second PCR of about 7 to 12 cycles used a sample-barcoded 5' primer and a J-beta primer mix. TCRdb re-derived calls from the 5' RACE reads in MiXCR, one entry per CDR3 protein. The sample records about 1.8 million distinct CDR3 sequences, roughly 52% being singletons. The sequenced sample was blood. These receptors were obtained from a woman aged 40 to 50 in good health.

Only a few counts were recorded for this clonotype. The chain employs TRBV20-1 and TRBJ2-4; D unresolved. Between the trimmed V and J ends, which lost 1 base and 1 base, there was a span of 5 bases. This CDR3 contains 13 residues. Germline V gives CDR1 DFQATT, CDR2 SNEGSKA (reference sequence). The CDR3 DNA reads TGCAGTGCTAGAGCCAGGGCCAAAAACATTCAGTACTTC. The encoded protein is CSARARAKNIQYF.

In DNA form, the CDR3 reads TGTGCCAGCAGCAAAGGACGGGATTACACTGAAGCTTTCTTT. Its translation is CASSKGRDYTEAFF. The J gene is TRBJ1-1, the V gene TRBV21-1; TRBD1, the table's D call, lacks a check against the DNA. TRBV21-1 is a documented pseudogene. The CDR3 covers 14 residues.

This clonotype showed up just a few times. The V gene is TRBV7-9, the J gene TRBJ2-1, with 9 bases identical to TRBD1. Germline CDR1 SEHNR, CDR2 FQNEAQ (reference sequence). The CDR3 extends over 13 amino acids. V shed 4 bases, J shed 12 bases, and the junction held 7 bases outside the gene matches. CDR3 region: CASSYYRGQRQFF. CDR3 sequence (DNA): TGTGCCAGCAGCTACTACAGGGGGCAGCGGCAGTTCTTC. The whole variable domain, remainder taken from reference TRBV7-9 and TRBJ2-1, is DTGVSQNPRHKITKRGQNVTFRCDPISEHNRLYWYRQTLGQGPEFLTYFQNEAQLEKSRLLSDRFSAERPKGSFSTLEIQRTEQGDSAMYLCASSYYRGQRQFFGPGTRLTVL.

The chain couples TRBV6-2 or TRBV6-3 to TRBJ2-7, with no clear D. Near its end, the DNA agrees better with TRBJ2-5, so the J call may be wrong. CDR1 and CDR2 from the germline V gene are MNHEY and SVGEGT. There are 14 residues in the CDR3. CDR3 protein: CASSYSYSGETQYF. The DNA for the CDR3 is TGTGCCAGCAGTTACTCCTACTCCGGAGAGACCCAGTACTTC.

The V and J genes are TRBV2 and TRBJ2-1; weak D call: TRBD1 (6 bases). The CDR3 covers 15 residues. Germline CDR1 SNHLY, CDR2 FYNNEI. The V and J ends lost 7 bases and 5 bases respectively, with 18 bases between them. CDR3 region: CASKGVTGINNEQFF. CDR3 coding DNA: TGTGCCAGCAAAGGAGTTACAGGGATAAACAATGAGCAGTTCTTC.

This clonotype was detected only a few times. An end of the junction does not agree with germline; a read error may underlie this. The chain links TRBV7-7 to TRBJ2-3; 10 bases agree with TRBD2. This CDR3 region has 17 residues. CDR1 SSHAT and CDR2 FNYEAQ come from the germline V gene (reference sequence). The CDR3 here is CASSPGTSDRWTDTQYF. CDR3 bases: TGTGCTAGCAGCCCCGGGACTAGCGATCGGTGGACAGATACGCAGTATTTT.

This clonotype was observed a handful of times. J is TRBJ2-5 and V is TRBV28, with D uncertain. The CDR3 spans 13 residues. V was shortened by 3 bases and J by 5 bases, with 10 bases between the two germline ends. Germline V CDR1 and CDR2: MDHEN, SYDVKM. In DNA, the CDR3 is TGTGCCAGCAGTTTGCCCCCTAGGGAGACCCAGTACTTC. Protein sequence: CASSLPPRETQYF.

This clonotype was seen a few times. The rearrangement joins TRBV6-5 to TRBJ2-5; the D gene is possibly TRBD2 (6 bases). The CDR3 is 17 residues long. Deletions cut 0 bases from V and 4 bases from J, with 18 bases between. Per germline, CDR1 MNHEY and CDR2 SVGAGI. CDR3 sequence: CASSYSPGTRFGETQYF. The CDR3 DNA sequence: TGTGCCAGCAGTTACTCGCCCGGGACTCGCTTTGGAGAGACCCAGTACTTC.

The chain employs TRBV3-1 and TRBJ1-2, with 9 bases matching TRBD1. The V segment lost 3 bases and the J segment 8 bases; nucleotides outside the gene matches: 10. The CDR3 is 15 residues long. In germline, CDR1 is LGHDT, CDR2 YNNKEL (reference sequence). DNA of the CDR3: TGTGCCAGCAGCCAGGGATCGGGACAGGGCAGCGGCTACACCTTC. Protein product: CASSQGSGQGSGYTF.

The V and J genes are TRBV15 and TRBJ2-1; 11 bases line up with TRBD2. The CDR3 sequence is 16 residues long. Trimming removed 1 base from V and 2 bases from J; junction bases left unmatched: 1. The germline V gene encodes CDR1 LNHNV and CDR2 YYDKDF (reference sequence). The CDR3 loop reads CATSRVSGGAYNEQFF. DNA for the CDR3: TGTGCCACCAGCAGAGTTAGCGGGGGGGCCTACAATGAGCAGTTCTTC.

The V gene is TRBV29-1, the J gene TRBJ1-2; no firm D call. The V end was cut by 3 bases, the J end by 3 bases, with 8 bases between. Germline V gene data show CDR1 as SQVTM and CDR2 as ANQGSEA. The CDR3 runs to 12 residues. The chain's CDR3 is CSVDTRDYGYTF. The CDR3 nucleotides read TGCAGCGTTGACACTAGGGACTATGGCTACACCTTC.

The V and J genes are TRBV12-3 or TRBV12-4 and TRBJ2-3; TRBD2 is a possible D gene (6 bases). The V end was cut by 8 bases, the J end by 1 base, with 13 bases between. This CDR3 has 14 amino acids. The DNA of the CDR3 is TGTGCCAGCGGAACCGGGACTGGCACAGATACGCAGTATTTT. This encodes CASGTGTGTDTQYF.

The chain has TRBV7-2 and TRBJ1-2; D is possibly TRBD1 (5 bases). This CDR3 is built from 16 residues. Trimming left V 2 bases short and J 5 bases short, with 18 bases between. Germline CDR1 and CDR2: SGHTA and FQGNSA. CDR3 residues: CASSLQGRLGGYGYTF. The CDR3 nucleotides read TGTGCCAGCAGCTTACAAGGACGTCTGGGGGGGTATGGCTACACCTTC.

This chain joins TRBV11-2 and TRBJ2-5; TRBD1 matches 7 bases. Germline CDR1 reads SGHAT; CDR2 reads FQNNGV. V trimming: 5 bases; J trimming: 5 bases; junction bases outside the gene matches: 8. CDR3 length equals 14 residues. The CDR3 DNA follows: TGTGCCAGCAGCGTCACAGGGGTCCGGGAGACCCAGTACTTC. As protein: CASSVTGVRETQYF.

The CDR3 loop reads CATMGRGAKDTQYF. The CDR3 nucleotides are TGTGCCACCATGGGAAGAGGGGCCAAGGATACGCAGTATTTT. J is TRBJ2-3 and V is TRBV24-1; the D gene could be TRBD1 or TRBD2 (5 bases each). V dropped 8 bases and J dropped 6 bases, with 17 bases sitting between them. Germline CDR1 is KGHDR and CDR2 is SFDVKD. The CDR3 extends over 14 amino acids.

This clonotype came up once. The gene calls are TRBV13 and TRBJ2-3, with TRBD2 as a possible D gene (5 bases). The germline V gene has CDR1 PRHDT and CDR2 FYEKMQ (reference sequence). V dropped 5 bases and J dropped 4 bases, with 13 bases sitting between them. This CDR3 region has 14 residues. The CDR3 protein is CASSVWETADTQYF. CDR3 sequence (DNA): TGTGCCAGCAGCGTATGGGAGACTGCAGATACGCAGTATTTT.

About this clonotype itself: It is likely a read error, because the conserved phenylalanine at the end of the CDR3 is missing. V is TRBV29-1 and J is TRBJ2-3; the D gene is possibly TRBD1 (6 bases). Germline V CDR1 and CDR2: SQVTM, ANQGSEA. The CDR3 covers 13 residues. The V gene lost 5 bases and the J gene lost 3 bases, with 12 bases spanning the gap. CDR3 nucleotide sequence: TGCAGCGTTATACAGGGACAAACAGATACGCAGTATTCT. Its protein is CSVIQGQTDTQYS.

This sequence joins TRBV20-1 and TRBJ2-1, with 7 bases identical to TRBD2. The ends lost 2 bases at V and 9 bases at J; junction bases unmatched: 4. This CDR3 region has 12 residues. CDR1 is DFQATT, CDR2 SNEGSKA, per germline (reference sequence). This CDR3 is CSARRLASEQFF. In DNA form, the CDR3 reads TGCAGTGCTAGAAGACTAGCTTCTGAGCAGTTCTTC.

This clonotype has more than one count but fewer than ten. The genes are TRBV5-1 and TRBJ2-5; weak D call: TRBD1 (6 bases). CDR3 size: 15 residues. Trimming stripped 3 bases from V and 2 bases from J, with 14 bases between. The V gene's germline CDR1 is SGHRS and CDR2 YFSETQ. This chain's CDR3 is CASSSGQRRQETQYF. The CDR3 DNA reads as TGCGCCAGCAGCTCAGGACAGAGGCGGCAAGAGACCCAGTACTTC.

Here the CDR3 reads CATSGWGDGTDTQYF. CDR3 bases: TGTGCCACCAGTGGATGGGGGGATGGGACAGATACGCAGTATTTT. V and J are TRBV24-1 and TRBJ2-3; possibly TRBD2 for D (6 bases). This CDR3 has 15 residues. Germline V CDR1 and CDR2: KGHDR, SFDVKD. Trimming pared 5 bases from V and 3 bases from J, leaving 14 bases between.

This clonotype was counted a few times. This CDR3 reads CASREGSYNEQFF. The DNA for the CDR3 is TGTGCCAGCAGGGAGGGGTCTTATAATGAGCAGTTCTTC. The chain recombines TRBV12-3 or TRBV12-4 with TRBJ2-1; TRBD2 is a possible D gene (6 bases). CDR3 size: 13 residues. Trimming took off 6 bases at V and 7 bases at J, with 13 bases between the two ends.

The genes are TRBV12-3 or TRBV12-4 and TRBJ2-1, with 7 bases identical to TRBD1. J gave up 5 bases and V 7 bases, and 26 bases lay outside the gene matches. This CDR3 spans 20 amino acids. CDR3 bases: TGTGCCAGCAAGAAGACAGGGAAAAGCCATGATAATAATTCCCACAATGAGCAGTTCTTC. Translated: CASKKTGKSHDNNSHNEQFF.

V and J are TRBV2 and TRBJ2-4, with unresolved D. With the DNA end fitting TRBJ2-7 better, the J assignment may be wrong. The CDR3 extends over 14 amino acids. Germline loops: CDR1 SNHLY, CDR2 FYNNEI. In nucleotides, the CDR3 is TGTGCCAGCAGTGAAGCCGCGAGTCAGACCGAGCAGTACTTC. The encoded protein is CASSEAASQTEQYF.

The CDR3 protein is CASSAGGGGLATNEKLFF. The CDR3 nucleotides read TGTGCCAGCAGCGCGGGTGGGGGAGGCCTCGCAACTAATGAAAAACTGTTTTTT. The chain couples TRBV11-2 to TRBJ1-4; D might be TRBD1 (5 bases). This CDR3 contains 18 residues. Germline V gene sequence: CDR1 SGHAT, CDR2 FQNNGV. Trimming removed 5 bases at V and 0 bases at J, with 19 bases between.

This clonotype turned up a few times. The chain joins TRBV20-1 to TRBJ2-5; either TRBD1 or TRBD2 may supply D (6 bases each). V was clipped by 8 bases and J by 1 base, with 20 bases between them. CDR3 length: 15 amino acids. Germline V lookup: CDR1 DFQATT, CDR2 SNEGSKA (reference sequence). CDR3 DNA sequence: TGCAGTCCTCCCGGGGGCCTAACCTTCCAAGAGACCCAGTACTTC. Translated, it gives CSPPGGLTFQETQYF.